This T cell receptor (beta chain) was recovered during a study of shared clonotypes between healthy human individuals. Overall study results and limits: The expectation was that sequencing depth would affect clonotype sharing among donors.

Deletions cut 4 bases from V and 7 bases from J, with 16 bases between. Germline V CDR1 and CDR2: MNHNS, SASEGT. The CDR3 contains 14 residues. The test was conducted at deep level. Sequenced by immunoSEQ multiplex PCR; TCRdb stores in-frame clones only, minus some. The table includes over 400,000 clones, more than 65% detected once. As to this clone: Antigen: not known.

This clonotype originated in a middle-aged woman in good health. Some clones in this sample may be carry-over from other donors' samples. The sequencing input was PBMCs. This chain links TRBV6-1 with TRBJ1-2, with a weak D call TRBD1 (6 bases). This chain's CDR3 is CASSGTGLVSGYTF. The CDR3 nucleotides read TGTGCCAGCAGTGGTACAGGGTTAGTCAGTGGCTACACCTTC.